These T cell receptor beta chains were read from a single sample in a study of blood T cell repertoires in COVID-19. Some clones are missing from TCRdb's copy, which holds only in-frame ones; the method was immunoSEQ multiplex PCR. Among approximately 250,000 clones listed, approximately 86% were seen once. Sequencing used peripheral blood. The receptors originated from a middle-aged man with active or convalescent COVID-19. CDR3s include the opening cysteine and the closing phenylalanine or tryptophan. The order of the fields is V gene, J gene, D gene, clone size, CDR3 protein, CDR3 DNA. The D gene is left open where the match is weak. Clone size is stated in some rows and not others, as once, few, many or a class when expanded.

>TRBV12-3/TRBV12-4|TRBJ1-1|.|.
CASCGEEGEAFF
TGTGCCAGCTGCGGGGAGGAGGGTGAAGCTTTCTTT
>TRBV30|TRBJ1-4|TRBD1|few
CAWSRQGPDEKLFF
TGTGCCTGGAGTCGACAGGGCCCGGATGAAAAACTGTTTTTT
>TRBV24-1|TRBJ2-1|TRBD1|once
CATSDLRTGGLSEQFF
TGTGCCACCAGTGATTTGAGGACAGGGGGCTTATCTGAGCAGTTCTTC
>TRBV6-5|TRBJ2-7|TRBD1|.
CASSYMTGVEQYF
TGTGCCAGCAGTTACATGACAGGGGTCGAGCAGTACTTC
>TRBV2|TRBJ2-2|TRBD2|few
CASSDGRETGELFF
TGTGCCAGCAGTGATGGGCGGGAGACCGGGGAGCTGTTTTTT
>TRBV29-1|TRBJ1-2|.|.
CSVEPPGGIYGYTF
TGCAGCGTTGAGCCACCGGGAGGAATCTATGGCTACACCTTC
>TRBV7-9|TRBJ2-7|.|many
CASSATQQGHQNEQYF
TGTGCCAGCAGCGCGACACAACAGGGCCACCAAAACGAGCAGTACTTC
>TRBV18|TRBJ2-3|.|.
CASSPRGETDTQYF
TGTGCCAGCTCACCACGGGGAGAAACAGATACGCAGTATTTT
>TRBV3-1/TRBV3-2|TRBJ1-1|.|few
CASSQRNTEAFF
TGTGCCAGCAGCCAGCGCAACACTGAAGCTTTCTTT
>TRBV28|TRBJ1-2|.|.
CASSAGQGYGYTF
TGTGCCAGCAGTGCTGGGCAAGGCTATGGCTACACCTTC
>TRBV2|TRBJ2-1|TRBD1|few
CASRYWDRGTRSYDNEQFF
TGTGCCAGCAGATACTGGGACAGGGGCACCCGAAGTTACGACAATGAGCAGTTCTTC
>TRBV4-1|TRBJ2-5|.|.
CASSREETQYF
TGCGCCAGCAGCCGCGAGGAGACCCAGTACTTC
>TRBV2|TRBJ1-4|.|.
CASRLQVREEKLFF
TGTGCCAGCAGGCTACAGGTGCGAGAGGAAAAACTGTTTTTT
>TRBV5-4|TRBJ2-7|.|.
CASSQMDRLGLEQYF
TGTGCCAGCAGCCAGATGGACAGACTGGGGTTGGAGCAGTACTTC
>TRBV13|TRBJ1-2|.|.
CASSTIQGRLNYGYTF
TGTGCCAGCAGCACCATCCAGGGCCGGCTGAACTATGGCTACACCTTC
>TRBV6-5|TRBJ1-1|TRBD1|.
CATQKDRPGTEAFF
TGTGCCACCCAAAAGGACAGGCCAGGGACTGAAGCTTTCTTT